The clone carrying this T cell receptor beta chain was recorded once. Its antigen is unidentified. The CDR3 has 17 amino acids. Germline V gene data show CDR1 as MNHEY and CDR2 as SVGEGT. The junction had 15 bases not matched to a gene; V was cut back by 6 bases and J by 7 bases. Profiled with immunoSEQ multiplex PCR; TCRdb holds only in-frame clones, not every one. Among 110,000 to 150,000 clones, around 89% were seen once, and the ten largest hold about 3%. This entry belongs to a study of T cell responses to AZD1222 COVID-19 vaccine. Findings of the study overall: Samples come after the peak T cell response, not at day 14. Baseline seropositivity characterized only a handful of AZD1222 recipients. The reported proportion of spike-specific TCRs targeting unmutated variant regions was nearly half. The donor group comprised mostly white British people and more females; the analysis possibly underestimated clonal diversity.

This chain connects TRBV6-2 or TRBV6-3 to TRBJ2-7, with 13 positions matching TRBD2. The sample was peripheral blood, taken on day 0 of AZD1222 vaccination. This TCR derives from an adult in good health. The CDR3 sequence: CASSKPLGLAGAEEQYF. The DNA for the CDR3 is TGTGCCAGCAGCAAACCCCTCGGACTAGCGGGAGCCGAAGAGCAGTACTTC.